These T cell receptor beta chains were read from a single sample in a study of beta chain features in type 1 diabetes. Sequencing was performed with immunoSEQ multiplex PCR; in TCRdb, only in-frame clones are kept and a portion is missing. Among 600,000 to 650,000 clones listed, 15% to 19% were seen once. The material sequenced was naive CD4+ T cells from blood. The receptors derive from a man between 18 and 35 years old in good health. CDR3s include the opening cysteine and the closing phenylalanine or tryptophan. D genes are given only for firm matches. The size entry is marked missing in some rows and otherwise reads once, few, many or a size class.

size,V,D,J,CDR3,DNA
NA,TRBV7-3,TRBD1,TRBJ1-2,CASSLSGTGTWNGYTF,TGTGCCAGCAGCCTCTCCGGGACAGGGACATGGAATGGCTACACCTTC
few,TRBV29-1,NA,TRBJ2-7,CSVGSPDTSSYEQYF,TGCAGCGTTGGGTCCCCAGACACAAGCTCCTACGAGCAGTACTTC
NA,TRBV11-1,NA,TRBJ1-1,CASSLWGGLGWFDTEAFF,TGTGCCAGCAGCTTGTGGGGGGGCTTGGGATGGTTCGACACTGAAGCTTTCTTT
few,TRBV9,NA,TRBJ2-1,CASSVGWTKTHEQFF,TGTGCCAGCAGCGTAGGCTGGACAAAGACCCATGAGCAGTTCTTC
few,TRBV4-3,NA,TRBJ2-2,CASSQVELASTGELFF,TGCGCCAGCAGCCAAGTCGAGCTAGCGAGCACCGGGGAGCTGTTTTTT
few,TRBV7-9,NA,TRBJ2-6,CASSPYRIPGANVLTF,TGTGCCAGCAGCCCTTACAGGATTCCTGGGGCCAACGTCCTGACTTTC
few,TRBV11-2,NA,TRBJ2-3,CASSHPGHTDTQYF,TGTGCCAGCAGCCACCCAGGGCACACAGATACGCAGTATTTT
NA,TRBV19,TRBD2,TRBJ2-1,CASSIGRLAGNNEQFF,TGTGCCAGTAGTATAGGAAGACTAGCGGGAAACAATGAGCAGTTCTTC
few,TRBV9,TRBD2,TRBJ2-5,CASSTRTSGSGETQYF,TGTGCCAGCAGCACCAGGACTAGCGGGAGTGGGGAGACCCAGTACTTC
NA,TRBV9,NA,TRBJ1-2,CASSGTGSGYGYTF,TGTGCCAGCAGCGGTACAGGGTCCGGCTATGGCTACACCTTC
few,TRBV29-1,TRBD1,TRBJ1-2,CSVEATGVGYGYTF,TGCAGCGTTGAAGCAACAGGGGTAGGGTATGGCTACACCTTC